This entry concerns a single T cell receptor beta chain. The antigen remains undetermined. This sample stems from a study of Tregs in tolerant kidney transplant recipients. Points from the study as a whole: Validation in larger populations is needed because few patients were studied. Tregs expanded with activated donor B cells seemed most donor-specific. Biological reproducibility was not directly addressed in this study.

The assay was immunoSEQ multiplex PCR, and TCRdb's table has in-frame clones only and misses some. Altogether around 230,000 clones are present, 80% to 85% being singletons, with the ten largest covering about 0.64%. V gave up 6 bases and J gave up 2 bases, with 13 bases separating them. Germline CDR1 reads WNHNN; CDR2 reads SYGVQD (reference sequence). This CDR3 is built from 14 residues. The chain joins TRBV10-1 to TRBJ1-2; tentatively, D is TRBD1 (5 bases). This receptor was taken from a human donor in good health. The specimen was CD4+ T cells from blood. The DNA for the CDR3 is TGCGCCAGCAGCGAGGGAGGGACCAACTATGGCTACACCTTC. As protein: CASSEGGTNYGYTF.